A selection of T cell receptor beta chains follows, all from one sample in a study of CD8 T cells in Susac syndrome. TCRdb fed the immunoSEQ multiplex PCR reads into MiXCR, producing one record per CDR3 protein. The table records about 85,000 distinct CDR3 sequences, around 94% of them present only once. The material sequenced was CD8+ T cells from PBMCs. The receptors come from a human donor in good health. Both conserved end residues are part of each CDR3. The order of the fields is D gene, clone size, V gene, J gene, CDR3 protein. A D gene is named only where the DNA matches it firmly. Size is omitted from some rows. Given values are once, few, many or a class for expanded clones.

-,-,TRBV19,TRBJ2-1,CASSNQGSYNEQFF
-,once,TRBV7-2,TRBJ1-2,CASSAGVSGYTF
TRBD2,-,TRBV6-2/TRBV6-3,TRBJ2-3,CASRPLAGGGDTQYF
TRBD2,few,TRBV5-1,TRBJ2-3,CASSLGAGVDTQYF
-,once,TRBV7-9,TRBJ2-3,CASTPGADTQYF
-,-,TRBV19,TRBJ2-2,CATKDVGVGELFF
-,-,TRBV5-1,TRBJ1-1,CASSLEGSSTEAFF
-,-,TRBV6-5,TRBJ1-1,CASSQGVGNTEAFF
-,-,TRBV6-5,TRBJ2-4,CASSYSSGTQNIQYF
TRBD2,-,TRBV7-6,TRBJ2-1,CASSSSGGSSYNEQFF
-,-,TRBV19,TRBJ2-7,CASSTATYEQYF
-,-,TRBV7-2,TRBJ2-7,CASSIGGDYEQYF
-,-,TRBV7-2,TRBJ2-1,CASSLHPGNNEQFF
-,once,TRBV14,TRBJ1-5,CASSESGNQPQHF
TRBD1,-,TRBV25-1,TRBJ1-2,CASSRGDYGYTF
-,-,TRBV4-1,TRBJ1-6,CASSQAGRANSPLHF
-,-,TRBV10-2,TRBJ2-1,CASSVTVDNEQFF
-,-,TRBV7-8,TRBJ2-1,CASSPVDGSSYNEQFF
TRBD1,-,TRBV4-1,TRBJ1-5,CASSPGTRTGRNQPQHF
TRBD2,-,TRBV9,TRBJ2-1,CASSESGIAYNEQFF
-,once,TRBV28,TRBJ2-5,CASIRRGTETQYF
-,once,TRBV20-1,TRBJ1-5,CSARDRRESNQPQHF
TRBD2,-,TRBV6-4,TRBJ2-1,CASSLAGDVGEQFF
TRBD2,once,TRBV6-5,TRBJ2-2,CASSYEGGDTTGELFF
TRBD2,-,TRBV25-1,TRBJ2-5,CASLTSGGKTQYF
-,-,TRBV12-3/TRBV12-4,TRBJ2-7,CASSPVAYEQYF
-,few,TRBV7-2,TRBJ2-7,CASSSRIEGYYEQYF
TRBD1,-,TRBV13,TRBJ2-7,CASSLGGQVNHEQYF
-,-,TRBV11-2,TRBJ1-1,CASSNGYTEAFF
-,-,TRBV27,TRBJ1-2,CASSLRAGHTDGYTF
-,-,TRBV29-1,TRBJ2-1,CSVERGSSYNEQFF
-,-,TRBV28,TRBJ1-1,CASRRTEAFF
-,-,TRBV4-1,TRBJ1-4,CASSQVGPKGEKLFF
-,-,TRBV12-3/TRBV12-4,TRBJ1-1,CASSRFGGTEAFF
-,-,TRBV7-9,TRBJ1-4,CATGPVENEKLFF
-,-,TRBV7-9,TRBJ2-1,CASSLAVGRNEQFF
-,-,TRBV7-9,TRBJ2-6,CASSGVSVGANVLTF
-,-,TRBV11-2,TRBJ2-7,CASDSLSSYEQYF
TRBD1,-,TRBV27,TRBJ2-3,CASSFGTGGTDTQYF
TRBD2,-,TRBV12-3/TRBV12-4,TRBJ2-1,CASGLSGGSNEQFF
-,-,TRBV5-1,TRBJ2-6,CASSWDSGRPGANVLTF
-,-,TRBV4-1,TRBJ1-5,CASSHSRNQPQHF
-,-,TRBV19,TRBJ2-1,CASRALGSDEQFF
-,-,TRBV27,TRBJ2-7,CASSFDPTTAVYEQYF
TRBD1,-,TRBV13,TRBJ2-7,CASATGTYEQYF
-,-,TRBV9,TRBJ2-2,CASSPYGSGELFF
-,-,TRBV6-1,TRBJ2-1,CASSEVSYQINEQFF
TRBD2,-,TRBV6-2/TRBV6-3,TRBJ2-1,CASRTGGSYNEQFF
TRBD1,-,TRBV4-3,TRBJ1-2,CASSQELRQGPGYTF
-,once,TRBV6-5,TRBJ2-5,CASSYMRLQETQYF
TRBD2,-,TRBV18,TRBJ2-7,CASSRPGRDYEQYF
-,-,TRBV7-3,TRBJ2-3,CASSLRDSTDTQYF
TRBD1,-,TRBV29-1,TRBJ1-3,CSVADQGESFSGNTIYF
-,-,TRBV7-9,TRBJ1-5,CASSLASGGQPQHF
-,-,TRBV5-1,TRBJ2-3,CASSWTRTQIPDTQYF
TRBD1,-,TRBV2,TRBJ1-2,CASKDRGLRGYTF
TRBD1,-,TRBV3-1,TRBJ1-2,CASSQGQGYGYTF
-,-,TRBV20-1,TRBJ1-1,CRAVGLLNTEAFF